These T cell receptor beta chains were read from a single sample in a study of breast tumors, draining lymph nodes, adjacent tissues. MiXCR was run by TCRdb on the multiplex PCR reads, yielding one entry per CDR3 protein. The data contain some 140,000 distinct CDR3 sequences, around 20% of them singletons. The sequenced material came from axillary lymph node tissue. The origin of the receptors is a female donor with breast cancer. Some clones in this sample may be carry-over from other donors' samples. CDR3s include the opening cysteine and the closing phenylalanine or tryptophan. The D gene is left open where the match is weak. Clone size is not always given. Where it is, it says once, few, many or a class for expanded clones.

J | size | V | D | DNA | CDR3
TRBJ1-2 | - | TRBV3-1 | - | TGTGCCAGCAGCCAAGATTTAATTGGCGATCGGATCCCCGACAGAGTCTATGGCTGCACCTTC | CASSQDLIGDRIPDRVYGCTF
TRBJ2-3 | - | TRBV28 | - | TGTGCCAGCAGTTCCCGAATAGTCACAAGTACGCAGTATTTT | CASSSRIVTSTQYF
TRBJ1-4 | many | TRBV11-2 | - | TGTGCCAGCAGCTTTGGGGACAAGGGAGAAAAACTGTTTTTT | CASSFGDKGEKLFF
TRBJ2-1 | many | TRBV7-2 | - | TGTGCCAGCAGAGAACCGGGACAAATCTACAATGAGCAGTTCTTC | CASREPGQIYNEQFF
TRBJ2-5 | many | TRBV7-7 | TRBD2 | TGTGCTAGCAGCTCACCGGGACTAGCGGGGGCCGAGACCCAGTACTTC | CASSSPGLAGAETQYF
TRBJ1-4 | many | TRBV2 | - | TGTGCCAGCAGCGTCGGTGGGGATGGAAAACTGTTTTTT | CASSVGGDGKLFF
TRBJ1-5 | many | TRBV20-1 | TRBD1 | TGCAGTGCTAGGGGTGGGGCAGGGGGCGGGCAGCCCCAGCATTTT | CSARGGAGGGQPQHF
TRBJ2-1 | many | TRBV11-3 | - | TGTGCCAGCAGCTTCGCTGGTGAGCAGTTCTTC | CASSFAGEQFF
TRBJ1-5 | - | TRBV28 | - | TGTGCCAGCCAGATCGGGAATCGGCCCCAGCATTTT | CASQIGNRPQHF
TRBJ2-1 | many | TRBV27 | TRBD1 | TGTGCCAGCAGCGGGACAGGGAGTGAGCAGTTCTTC | CASSGTGSEQFF